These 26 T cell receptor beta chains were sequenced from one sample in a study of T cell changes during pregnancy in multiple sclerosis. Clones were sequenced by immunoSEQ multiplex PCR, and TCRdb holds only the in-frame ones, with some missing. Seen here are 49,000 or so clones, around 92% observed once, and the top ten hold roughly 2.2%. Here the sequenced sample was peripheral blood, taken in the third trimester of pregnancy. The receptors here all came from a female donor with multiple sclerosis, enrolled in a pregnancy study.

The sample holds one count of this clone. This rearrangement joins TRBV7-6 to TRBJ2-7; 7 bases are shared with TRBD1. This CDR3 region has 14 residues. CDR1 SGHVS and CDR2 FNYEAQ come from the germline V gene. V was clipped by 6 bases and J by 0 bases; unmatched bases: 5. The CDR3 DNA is TGTGCCAGCAGTTCGGGACAGCACTCCTACGAGCAGTACTTC. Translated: CASSSGQHSYEQYF. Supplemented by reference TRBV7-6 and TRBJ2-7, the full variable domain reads GAGVSQSPRYKVTKRGQDVALRCDPISGHVSLYWYRQALGQGPEFLTYFNYEAQQDKSGLPNDRFSAERPEGSISTLTIQRTEQRDSAMYRCASSSGQHSYEQYFGPGTRLTVT.

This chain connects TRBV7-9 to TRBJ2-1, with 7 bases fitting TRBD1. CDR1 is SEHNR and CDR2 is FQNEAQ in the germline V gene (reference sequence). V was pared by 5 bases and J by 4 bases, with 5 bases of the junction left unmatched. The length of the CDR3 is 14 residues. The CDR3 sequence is CASSREQGYNEQFF. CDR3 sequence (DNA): TGTGCCAGCAGCAGAGAACAGGGGTACAATGAGCAGTTCTTC. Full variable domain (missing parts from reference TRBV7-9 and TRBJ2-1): DTGVSQNPRHKITKRGQNVTFRCDPISEHNRLYWYRQTLGQGPEFLTYFQNEAQLEKSRLLSDRFSAERPKGSFSTLEIQRTEQGDSAMYLCASSREQGYNEQFFGPGTRLTVL.

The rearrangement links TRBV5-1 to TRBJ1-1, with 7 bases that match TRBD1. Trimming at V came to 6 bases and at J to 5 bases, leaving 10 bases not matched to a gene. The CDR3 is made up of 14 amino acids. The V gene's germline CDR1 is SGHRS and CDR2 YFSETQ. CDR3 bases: TGCGCCAGCACCTCGACAGGGACAAGGACTGAAGCTTTCTTT. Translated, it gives CASTSTGTRTEAFF.

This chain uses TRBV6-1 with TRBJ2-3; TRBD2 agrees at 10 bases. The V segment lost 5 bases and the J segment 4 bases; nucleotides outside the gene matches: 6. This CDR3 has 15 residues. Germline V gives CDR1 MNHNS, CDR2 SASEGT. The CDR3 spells CASSRASGSPDTQYF. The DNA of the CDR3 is TGTGCCAGCAGTAGGGCTAGCGGGAGCCCAGATACGCAGTATTTT.

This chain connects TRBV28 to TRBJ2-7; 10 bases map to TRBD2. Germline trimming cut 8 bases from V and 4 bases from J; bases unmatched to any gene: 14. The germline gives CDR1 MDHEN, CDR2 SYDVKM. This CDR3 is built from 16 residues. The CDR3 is CASLGAGGPGGYEQYF. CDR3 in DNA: TGTGCCAGCCTTGGAGCGGGAGGGCCAGGAGGGTACGAGCAGTACTTC.

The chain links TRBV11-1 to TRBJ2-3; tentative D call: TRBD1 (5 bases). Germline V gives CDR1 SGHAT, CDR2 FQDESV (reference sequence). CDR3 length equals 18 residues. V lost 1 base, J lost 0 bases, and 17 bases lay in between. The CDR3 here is CASSLGDFKGLSTDTQYF. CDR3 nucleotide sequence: TGTGCCAGCAGCTTAGGCGATTTTAAGGGGCTTAGCACAGATACGCAGTATTTT.

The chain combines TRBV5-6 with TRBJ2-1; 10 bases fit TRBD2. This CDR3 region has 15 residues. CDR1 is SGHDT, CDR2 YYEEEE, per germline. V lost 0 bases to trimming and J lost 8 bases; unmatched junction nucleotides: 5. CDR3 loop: CASSLELAGNHEQFF. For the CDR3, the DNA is TGTGCCAGCAGCTTGGAACTAGCGGGAAACCATGAGCAGTTCTTC. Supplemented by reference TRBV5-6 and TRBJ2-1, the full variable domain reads DAGVTQSPTHLIKTRGQQVTLRCSPKSGHDTVSWYQQALGQGPQFIFQYYEEEERQRGNFPDRFSGHQFPNYSSELNVNALLLGDSALYLCASSLELAGNHEQFFGPGTRLTVL.

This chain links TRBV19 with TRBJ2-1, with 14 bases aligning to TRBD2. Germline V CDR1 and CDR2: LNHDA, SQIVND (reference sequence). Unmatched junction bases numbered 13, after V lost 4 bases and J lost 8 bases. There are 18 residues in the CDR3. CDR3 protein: CASSKIPGTSGSKDEQFF. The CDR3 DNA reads TGTGCCAGTAGTAAGATACCCGGGACTAGCGGGAGCAAGGATGAGCAGTTCTTC.

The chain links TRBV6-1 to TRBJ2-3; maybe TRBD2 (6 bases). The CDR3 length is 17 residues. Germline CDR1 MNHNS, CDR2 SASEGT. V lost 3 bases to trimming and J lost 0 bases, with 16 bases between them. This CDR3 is CASSDAGWGASTDTQYF. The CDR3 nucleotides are TGTGCCAGCAGTGACGCGGGGTGGGGTGCTAGCACAGATACGCAGTATTTT.

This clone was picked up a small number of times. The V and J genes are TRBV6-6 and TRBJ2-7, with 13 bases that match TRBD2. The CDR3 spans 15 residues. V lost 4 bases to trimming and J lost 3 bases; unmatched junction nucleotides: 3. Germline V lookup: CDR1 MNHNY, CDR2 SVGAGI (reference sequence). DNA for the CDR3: TGTGCCAGCAGTTTTGGGACTAGCGGGGACTACGAGCAGTACTTC. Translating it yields CASSFGTSGDYEQYF.

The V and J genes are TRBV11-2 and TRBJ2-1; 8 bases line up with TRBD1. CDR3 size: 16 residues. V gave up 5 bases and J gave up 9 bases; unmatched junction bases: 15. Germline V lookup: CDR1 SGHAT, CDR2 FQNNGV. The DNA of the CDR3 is TGTGCCAGCAGCCGTACGCGTGGGAGGACAGGGCCTGAGCAGTTCTTC. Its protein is CASSRTRGRTGPEQFF.

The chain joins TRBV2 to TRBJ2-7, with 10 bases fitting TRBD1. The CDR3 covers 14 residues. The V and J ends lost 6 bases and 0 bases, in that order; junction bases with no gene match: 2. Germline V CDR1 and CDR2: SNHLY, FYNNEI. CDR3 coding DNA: TGTGCCAGCAGGGGGACAGGGGTCTCCTACGAGCAGTACTTC. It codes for CASRGTGVSYEQYF.

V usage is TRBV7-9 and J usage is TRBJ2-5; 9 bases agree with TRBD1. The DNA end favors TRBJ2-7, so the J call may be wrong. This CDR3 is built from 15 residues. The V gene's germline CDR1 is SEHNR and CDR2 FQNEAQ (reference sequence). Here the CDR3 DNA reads TGTGCCAGCACCGGCGGACAGGGGCTTCCCTACGAGCAGTACTTC. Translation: CASTGGQGLPYEQYF.

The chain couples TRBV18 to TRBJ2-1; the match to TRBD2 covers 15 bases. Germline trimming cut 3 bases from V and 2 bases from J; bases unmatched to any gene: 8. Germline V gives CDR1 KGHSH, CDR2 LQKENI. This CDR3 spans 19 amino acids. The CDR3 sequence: CASSPTGLAGGGAYNEQFF. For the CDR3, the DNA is TGTGCCAGCTCACCGACAGGACTAGCGGGAGGGGGGGCCTACAATGAGCAGTTCTTC.

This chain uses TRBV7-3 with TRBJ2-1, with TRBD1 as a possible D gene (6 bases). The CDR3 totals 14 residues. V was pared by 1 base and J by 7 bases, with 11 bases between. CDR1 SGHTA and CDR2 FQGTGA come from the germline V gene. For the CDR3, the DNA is TGTGCCAGCAGCTTAATGGGCAGGGGAAATGAGCAGTTCTTC. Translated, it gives CASSLMGRGNEQFF. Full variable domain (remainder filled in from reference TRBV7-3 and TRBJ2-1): GAGVSQTPSNKVTEKGKYVELRCDPISGHTALYWYRQSLGQGPEFLIYFQGTGAADDSGLPNDRFFAVRPEGSVSTLKIQRTERGDSAVYLCASSLMGRGNEQFFGPGTRLTVL.

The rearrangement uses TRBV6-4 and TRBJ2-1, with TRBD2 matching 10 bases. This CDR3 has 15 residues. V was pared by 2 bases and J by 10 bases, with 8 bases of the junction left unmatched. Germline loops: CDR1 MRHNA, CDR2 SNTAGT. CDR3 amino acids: CASSDRPGLAWEQFF. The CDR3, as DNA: TGTGCCAGCAGTGACCGGCCGGGACTAGCGTGGGAGCAGTTCTTC.

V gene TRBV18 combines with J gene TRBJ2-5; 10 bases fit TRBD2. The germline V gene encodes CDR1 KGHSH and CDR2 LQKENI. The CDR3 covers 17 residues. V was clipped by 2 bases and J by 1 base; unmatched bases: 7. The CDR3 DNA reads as TGTGCCAGCTCACCAATTCCAGCGGGAGGGATCCAAGAGACCCAGTACTTC. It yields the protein CASSPIPAGGIQETQYF.

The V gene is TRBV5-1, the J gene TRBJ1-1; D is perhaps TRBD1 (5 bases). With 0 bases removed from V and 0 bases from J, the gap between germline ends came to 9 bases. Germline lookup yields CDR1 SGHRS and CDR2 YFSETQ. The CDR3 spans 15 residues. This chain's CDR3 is CASSLVQGMNTEAFF. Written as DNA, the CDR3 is TGCGCCAGCAGCTTGGTGCAGGGCATGAACACTGAAGCTTTCTTT.

DNA for the CDR3: TGTGCCAGTATGATTAGCGGGAGTCATAGTGAGCAGTTCTTC. This codes for CASMISGSHSEQFF. The chain links TRBV19 to TRBJ2-1, with TRBD2 matching over 9 bases. V dropped 7 bases and J dropped 9; count of bases not matched to a gene: 10. The germline V gene encodes CDR1 LNHDA and CDR2 SQIVND (reference sequence). The CDR3 sequence is 14 residues long.

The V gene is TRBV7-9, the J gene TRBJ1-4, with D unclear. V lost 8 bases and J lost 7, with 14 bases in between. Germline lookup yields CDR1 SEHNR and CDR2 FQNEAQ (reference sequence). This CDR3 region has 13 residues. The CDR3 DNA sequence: TGTGCCAGCGGCGAGTCAGAGGGTGAAAAACTGTTTTTT. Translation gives CASGESEGEKLFF. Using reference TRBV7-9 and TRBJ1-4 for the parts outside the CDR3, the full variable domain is DTGVSQNPRHKITKRGQNVTFRCDPISEHNRLYWYRQTLGQGPEFLTYFQNEAQLEKSRLLSDRFSAERPKGSFSTLEIQRTEQGDSAMYLCASGESEGEKLFFGSGTQLSVL.

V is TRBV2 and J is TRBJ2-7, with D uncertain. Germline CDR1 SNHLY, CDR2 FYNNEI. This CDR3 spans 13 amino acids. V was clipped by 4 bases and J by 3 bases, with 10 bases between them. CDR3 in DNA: TGTGCCAGCAGTGGGCAGGTCGGCTACGAGCAGTACTTC. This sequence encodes CASSGQVGYEQYF.

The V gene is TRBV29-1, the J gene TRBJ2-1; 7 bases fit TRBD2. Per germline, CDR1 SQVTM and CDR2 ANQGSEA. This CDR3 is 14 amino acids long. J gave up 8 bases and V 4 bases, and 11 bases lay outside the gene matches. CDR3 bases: TGCAGCGTTGGAATTGGGACTACCTTCGATGAGCAGTTCTTC. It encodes CSVGIGTTFDEQFF.

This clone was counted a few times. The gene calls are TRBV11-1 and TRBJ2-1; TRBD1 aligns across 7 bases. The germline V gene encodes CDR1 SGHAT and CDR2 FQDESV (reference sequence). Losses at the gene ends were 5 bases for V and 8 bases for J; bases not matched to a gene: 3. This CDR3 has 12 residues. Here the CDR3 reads CASSQQGYEQFF. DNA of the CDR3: TGTGCCAGCAGCCAACAGGGGTATGAGCAGTTCTTC.

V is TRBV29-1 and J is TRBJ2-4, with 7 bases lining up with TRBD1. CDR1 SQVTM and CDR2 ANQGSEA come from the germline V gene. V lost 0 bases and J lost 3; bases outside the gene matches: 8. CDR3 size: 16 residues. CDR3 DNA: TGCAGCGTTGAAGATCAGGGGGTTTTTGACAAAAACATTCAGTACTTC. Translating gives CSVEDQGVFDKNIQYF.

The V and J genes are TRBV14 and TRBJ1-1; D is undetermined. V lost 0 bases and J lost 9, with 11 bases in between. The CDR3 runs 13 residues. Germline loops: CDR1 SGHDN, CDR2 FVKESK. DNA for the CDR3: TGTGCCAGCAGCCAAGAGCCAAAACCTAAAGCTTTCTTT. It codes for CASSQEPKPKAFF.

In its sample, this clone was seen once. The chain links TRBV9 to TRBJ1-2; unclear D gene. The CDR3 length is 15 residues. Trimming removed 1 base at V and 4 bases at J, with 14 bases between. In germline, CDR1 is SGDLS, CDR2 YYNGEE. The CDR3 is CASSVNQEGRYGYTF. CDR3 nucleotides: TGTGCCAGCAGCGTAAATCAGGAGGGCCGCTATGGCTACACCTTC.